The clone carrying this T cell receptor (beta chain) was detected a few times. The sample originates from a study of response to subunit inactivated influenza vaccine. TCRdb re-called the RT-PCR reads with MiXCR, one entry per CDR3 protein. The sample lists about 540,000 distinct CDR3 sequences; less than 25% were seen once. V lost 6 bases, J lost 9 bases, and 7 bases stayed unmatched. This CDR3 contains 15 residues. These same data were also listed under a study on T cells expressing NK-cell markers. That work contributes: The cDNA for TCR beta came from 5'RACE template switching with UMIs. Source material for TCR beta repertoires consisted of sorted CD3+CD56+NKG2C+, CD3+CD56+NKG2C- and CD3+CD56-NKG2C+ T cells. Sorting was restricted to alpha-beta TCR T cells by an anti-gamma-delta TCR antibody in several experiments. The study found these clonotypes also leading the CD3+CD56-NKG2C+ fraction in a few donors.

The V call is TRBV12-3 or TRBV12-4, the J call TRBJ2-1; TRBD2 agrees at 14 bases. The specimen comprised CD4+ T cells sorted from PBMCs, sampled about 11 days after vaccination. The clonotype was recovered from a middle-aged man who received an inactivated influenza vaccine. The CDR3, as DNA: TGTGCCAGCAGGGGACTAGCGGGAGCTTACGGTGAGCAGTTCTTC. It encodes CASRGLAGAYGEQFF.